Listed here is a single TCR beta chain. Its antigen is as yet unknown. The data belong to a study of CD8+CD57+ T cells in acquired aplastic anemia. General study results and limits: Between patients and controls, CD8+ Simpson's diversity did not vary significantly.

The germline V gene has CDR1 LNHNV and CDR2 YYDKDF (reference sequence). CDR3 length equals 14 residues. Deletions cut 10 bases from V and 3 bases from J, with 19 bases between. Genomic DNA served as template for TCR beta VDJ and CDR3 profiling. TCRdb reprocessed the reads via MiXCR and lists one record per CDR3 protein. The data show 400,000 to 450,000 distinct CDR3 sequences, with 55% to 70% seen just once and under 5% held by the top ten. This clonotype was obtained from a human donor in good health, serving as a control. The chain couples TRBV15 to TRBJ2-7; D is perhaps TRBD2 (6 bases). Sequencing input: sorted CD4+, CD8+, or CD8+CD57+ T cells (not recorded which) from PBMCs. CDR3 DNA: TGTGCCAGCACGGCGGGGCGTTTGAACTACGAGCAGTACTTC. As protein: CASTAGRLNYEQYF.